Listed below are T cell receptor beta chains from one sample, sequenced in a study of long-term antiretroviral therapy in people with HIV. Generated by immunoSEQ multiplex PCR, the TCRdb table keeps only in-frame clones and is missing some. The table has 23,000 or so clones, approximately 93% seen once. This specimen was unsorted PBMCs, taken 7.6 years after starting antiretroviral therapy. The receptor source for this set is a woman in her 40s with HIV. CDR3s include the opening cysteine and the closing phenylalanine or tryptophan. Fields, in order: clone size, V gene, D gene, J gene, CDR3 protein, CDR3 DNA. D genes are given only for firm matches. Only some rows state a clone size, as once, few, many or a class for expanded clones.

.,TRBV11-3,TRBD2,TRBJ2-2,CASSFRGGADGELFF,TGTGCCAGCTCCTTTCGCGGGGGGGCCGACGGGGAGCTGTTTTTT
.,TRBV27,.,TRBJ2-2,CASSPLDGQIYGELFF,TGTGCCAGCAGCCCACTGGACGGGCAAATTTACGGGGAGCTGTTTTTT
.,TRBV2,.,TRBJ2-1,CASSRLDSGEQFF,TGTGCCAGCAGTAGACTAGACAGTGGGGAGCAGTTCTTC
once,TRBV29-1,TRBD2,TRBJ2-3,CSVTGGGPPLDTQYF,TGCAGCGTGACGGGCGGGGGGCCCCCCTTGGATACGCAGTATTTT
.,TRBV27,TRBD1,TRBJ1-5,CASTLKWGGGLWSNQPQHF,TGTGCCAGCACTCTTAAATGGGGAGGGGGCCTTTGGAGCAATCAGCCCCAGCATTTT
.,TRBV19,.,TRBJ1-3,CASSPANLGSGNTIYF,TGTGCCAGTAGTCCAGCAAATTTGGGCTCTGGAAACACCATATATTTT
once,TRBV10-3,.,TRBJ1-1,CAIRWAQNGQNTEAFF,TGTGCCATCAGATGGGCCCAAAATGGGCAGAACACTGAAGCTTTCTTT
.,TRBV30,TRBD2,TRBJ2-2,CAWSTPGGPWGELFF,TGTGCCTGGAGTACACCGGGGGGGCCGTGGGGGGAGCTGTTTTTT
.,TRBV30,.,TRBJ1-6,CAWTNGVGSPLHF,TGTGCCTGGACGAATGGTGTCGGTTCACCCCTCCACTTT
.,TRBV5-4,TRBD1,TRBJ2-1,CASSKPGTGGSNEQFF,TGTGCCAGCAGCAAACCCGGGACAGGGGGCTCCAATGAGCAGTTCTTC
.,TRBV2,.,TRBJ2-3,CASIRRGSTDTQYF,TGTGCCAGCATTCGCCGGGGCTCCACAGATACGCAGTATTTT
.,TRBV11-3,.,TRBJ1-1,CASGMTVNTEAFF,TGTGCCAGCGGCATGACAGTGAACACTGAAGCTTTCTTT